What follows are 29 T cell receptor beta chains derived from one specimen sequenced in a study of T cells in tumors after PD-1 blockade. This table comes from immunoSEQ multiplex PCR, and its TCRdb copy is limited to in-frame clones, with some not included. The sample lists about 47,000 clones, approximately 80% occurring once. The input for sequencing was PBMCs, taken before anti-PD-1 therapy. All receptors derive from a human donor with advanced basal cell or squamous cell carcinoma (not recorded which).

This chain connects TRBV6-4 to TRBJ2-1, with D perhaps given as TRBD1 or TRBD2 (6 bases each). The CDR3 is made up of 16 amino acids. Trimming pared 5 bases from V and 6 bases from J, leaving 20 bases between. CDR1 MRHNA and CDR2 SNTAGT come from the germline V gene. CDR3 in DNA: TGTGCCAGCAGTCCGGAGGGAGGACAGTGGGGCAATGAGCAGTTCTTC. Protein: CASSPEGGQWGNEQFF.

The chain combines TRBV19 with TRBJ2-1; 13 bases match TRBD2. CDR3 length: 16 residues. V shed 7 bases and J 7 bases; nucleotides not matched to a gene: 10. The germline CDR1 and CDR2 sequences are LNHDA and SQIVND (reference sequence). The CDR3 DNA follows: TGTGCCAGTACCGGCAGGACTAGCGGGAGTGGTAATGAGCAGTTCTTC. Its protein is CASTGRTSGSGNEQFF.

CDR3 in amino acids: CASSPTAGPGDYTF. The CDR3 DNA is TGTGCCAGCAGCCCTACTGCGGGCCCAGGCGACTACACCTTC. The chain couples TRBV27 to TRBJ1-2, with D unclear. V lost 6 bases and J 10 bases, leaving 21 bases between the germline ends. Germline V gives CDR1 MNHEY, CDR2 SMNVEV (reference sequence). This CDR3 comprises 14 residues.

The J gene is TRBJ1-4, the V gene TRBV5-1; 7 bases agree with TRBD1. In germline, CDR1 is SGHRS, CDR2 YFSETQ. V was pared by 4 bases and J by 2 bases, with 2 bases of the junction left unmatched. The CDR3 extends over 14 amino acids. CDR3 nucleotides: TGCGCCAGCAGCGGGGGACAGACTAATGAAAAACTGTTTTTT. Encoded protein: CASSGGQTNEKLFF. The full variable domain, in which reference TRBV5-1 and TRBJ1-4 provide the parts outside the CDR3, is KAGVTQTPRYLIKTRGQQVTLSCSPISGHRSVSWYQQTPGQGLQFLFEYFSETQRNKGNFPGRFSGRQFSNSRSEMNVSTLELGDSALYLCASSGGQTNEKLFFGSGTQLSVL.

This sequence joins TRBV4-1 and TRBJ2-2; TRBD2 is a possible D gene (6 bases). In germline, CDR1 is MGHRA, CDR2 YSYEKL. V dropped 3 bases and J dropped 3 bases, with 11 bases sitting between them. CDR3 length: 15 amino acids. CDR3 loop: CASSHRLVDTGELFF. The CDR3, as DNA: TGCGCCAGCAGCCACCGACTAGTGGACACCGGGGAGCTGTTTTTT.

The chain uses TRBV5-1 and TRBJ2-7; D remains ambiguous. The CDR3 extends over 14 amino acids. V lost 0 bases to trimming and J lost 3 bases, with 10 bases between them. Germline CDR1 and CDR2: SGHRS and YFSETQ. This CDR3 reads CASSLGTVYYEQYF. The CDR3 DNA sequence: TGCGCCAGCAGCTTGGGGACGGTGTACTACGAGCAGTACTTC. The full variable domain, completed using reference TRBV5-1 and TRBJ2-7, is KAGVTQTPRYLIKTRGQQVTLSCSPISGHRSVSWYQQTPGQGLQFLFEYFSETQRNKGNFPGRFSGRQFSNSRSEMNVSTLELGDSALYLCASSLGTVYYEQYFGPGTRLTVT.

The gene calls are TRBV7-8 and TRBJ1-2; D unclear. With 5 bases removed from V and 4 bases from J, the gap between germline ends came to 17 bases. Germline V gives CDR1 SGHVS, CDR2 FQNEAQ. This CDR3 is 15 amino acids long. The CDR3 region has the DNA TGTGCCAGCAGCCCCAAACGGGTCGCGCCCTATGGCTACACCTTC. It is translated as CASSPKRVAPYGYTF.

This clone turned up a few times. The chain couples TRBV19 to TRBJ2-5; tentatively, D is TRBD2 (5 bases). V was trimmed by 5 bases and J by 2 bases, leaving 9 bases between them. The CDR3 runs 13 residues. CDR1 is LNHDA and CDR2 is SQIVND in the germline V gene (reference sequence). CDR3 DNA: TGTGCCAGTAGTGCGGGTGGGCAAGAGACCCAGTACTTC. Amino acids: CASSAGGQETQYF.

The V gene is TRBV7-9, the J gene TRBJ1-5; D may be TRBD1 (6 bases). The V end lost 5 bases, the J end lost 2 bases, and 13 bases lay between the germline ends. Germline-derived CDR1 and CDR2 are SEHNR and FQNEAQ (reference sequence). CDR3 length: 15 amino acids. The CDR3 region is CASSPGTYGNQPQHF. The CDR3, as DNA: TGTGCCAGCAGCCCGGGGACATACGGCAATCAGCCCCAGCATTTT.

This clone was counted between two and nine times. The rearrangement links TRBV18 to TRBJ2-7; D possibly corresponds to TRBD2 (5 bases). The V gene's germline CDR1 is KGHSH and CDR2 LQKENI. The CDR3 runs 14 residues. Trimming stripped 6 bases from V and 2 bases from J, with 14 bases between. The CDR3 DNA is TGTGCCAGCTCCCCAGAGGGAAACCCCTACGAGCAGTACTTC. It specifies CASSPEGNPYEQYF.

The CDR3 bases are TGTGCCAGCAGTTTACTCGACGGCGGACAGAGTAATGAAAAACTGTTTTTT. It translates to CASSLLDGGQSNEKLFF. V gene TRBV28 combines with J gene TRBJ1-4; TRBD1 is a possible D gene (6 bases). The germline gives CDR1 MDHEN, CDR2 SYDVKM. V lost 2 bases to trimming and J lost 4 bases, with 17 bases between them. This CDR3 spans 17 amino acids.

V gene TRBV18 combines with J gene TRBJ1-2; D remains ambiguous. CDR1 is KGHSH, CDR2 LQKENI, per germline. The CDR3 extends over 15 amino acids. V was cut by 3 bases and J by 4 bases, with 15 bases left in between. CDR3 residues: CASSPYGGSGYGYTF. Written as DNA, the CDR3 is TGTGCCAGCTCACCCTACGGCGGTTCGGGCTATGGCTACACCTTC.

This chain links TRBV19 with TRBJ1-5; D gene ambiguous. Germline V gives CDR1 LNHDA, CDR2 SQIVND (reference sequence). The V gene lost 5 bases and the J gene lost 5 bases, with 13 bases spanning the gap. This CDR3 is 14 amino acids long. CDR3 amino acids: CASSFGRRDQPQHF. The CDR3 DNA is TGTGCCAGTAGTTTCGGACGGAGAGATCAGCCCCAGCATTTT.

V and J are TRBV7-6 and TRBJ2-1; TRBD2 agrees at 13 bases. The CDR3 consists of 16 residues. V shed 4 bases, J shed 7 bases, and the junction held 7 bases outside the gene matches. CDR1 SGHVS and CDR2 FNYEAQ come from the germline V gene. The CDR3 here is CASSSVLAGGPNEQFF. CDR3 nucleotide sequence: TGTGCCAGCAGCTCCGTACTAGCGGGGGGGCCTAATGAGCAGTTCTTC.

The chain carries TRBV4-1 and TRBJ2-7, with D tentatively TRBD2 (5 bases). CDR1 MGHRA and CDR2 YSYEKL come from the germline V gene. CDR3 size: 13 residues. V lost 6 bases and J 5 bases, leaving 14 bases between the germline ends. For the CDR3, the DNA is TGCGCCAGCAGATCGACTAATCGGGACGAGCAGTACTTC. It encodes CASRSTNRDEQYF.

The chain carries TRBV4-1 and TRBJ1-2; no definite D call. CDR1 is MGHRA and CDR2 is YSYEKL in the germline V gene. This CDR3 is built from 17 residues. V was cut by 4 bases and J by 7 bases, with 25 bases left in between. CDR3 nucleotide sequence: TGCGCCAGCAGCCGAGAAATATCCCCCTCTGGAGGTGGTGGCTACACCTTC. Residues: CASSREISPSGGGGYTF.

The rearrangement uses TRBV6-5 and TRBJ2-7; D is uncertain. Germline V gives CDR1 MNHEY, CDR2 SVGAGI. Trimming took 6 bases from V and 1 from J, leaving 16 bases between them. This CDR3 is built from 15 residues. The CDR3 DNA follows: TGTGCCAGCAGGTTTGATGTCGGTAGATCCTACGAGCAGTACTTC. Its translation is CASRFDVGRSYEQYF.

There are many counts of this clone. This chain connects TRBV7-3 to TRBJ1-1, with TRBD1 as a possible D gene (5 bases). Trimming pared 2 bases from V and 5 bases from J, leaving 12 bases between. Germline CDR1 SGHTA, CDR2 FQGTGA. This CDR3 is 14 amino acids long. DNA of the CDR3: TGTGCCAGCAGCTTACAGGGCGGCTCTACTGAAGCTTTCTTT. Its protein is CASSLQGGSTEAFF.

The J gene is TRBJ1-2, the V gene TRBV28; the D gene is possibly TRBD1 (6 bases). Trimming removed 4 bases at V and 4 bases at J, with 10 bases between. Germline assignment: CDR1 MDHEN and CDR2 SYDVKM. This CDR3 spans 13 amino acids. CDR3 nucleotides: TGTGCCAGCAGTTACGGACAGATCTATGGCTACACCTTC. It is translated as CASSYGQIYGYTF.

This clone has a handful of counts. CDR3: CASSKQLAGRRETQYF. CDR3 in DNA: TGCGCCAGCAGTAAACAACTAGCGGGGAGGCGTGAGACCCAGTACTTC. The chain employs TRBV23-1 and TRBJ2-5; TRBD2 matches 10 bases. TRBV23-1 has ORF status, its function being uncertain. The CDR3 extends over 16 amino acids. With V trimmed by 5 bases and J by 5 bases, 11 bases remained unmatched.

V gene TRBV19 combines with J gene TRBJ2-3; TRBD1 is a possible D gene (6 bases). Trimming took off 3 bases at V and 6 bases at J, with 13 bases between the two ends. CDR3 length: 14 residues. Germline CDR1 reads LNHDA; CDR2 reads SQIVND (reference sequence). CDR3 in DNA: TGTGCCAGTAGTATGGACAGCTTTCGTGATACGCAGTATTTT. Translation gives CASSMDSFRDTQYF.

The chain links TRBV19 to TRBJ2-1; 9 nucleotides line up with TRBD1. This CDR3 is built from 15 residues. Germline V gene sequence: CDR1 LNHDA, CDR2 SQIVND (reference sequence). With V trimmed by 5 bases and J by 9 bases, 11 bases remained unmatched. The CDR3 nucleotides read TGTGCCAGTAGTTGGGGGACAGGGAAGTTGGGTGAGCAGTTCTTC. Translated, it gives CASSWGTGKLGEQFF.

The chain couples TRBV28 to TRBJ2-5; 10 bases map to TRBD2. Germline V CDR1 and CDR2: MDHEN, SYDVKM. The CDR3 runs to 16 residues. The junction had 8 bases not matched to a gene; V was cut back by 3 bases and J by 4 bases. DNA for the CDR3: TGTGCCAGCAGTTTCGTTCTAGCGGGAGTGGTAGAGACCCAGTACTTC. It yields the protein CASSFVLAGVVETQYF.

This chain uses TRBV19 with TRBJ1-2; no definite D call. The length of the CDR3 is 14 residues. Trimming cost V 5 bases and J 7 bases, with 17 bases left between them. Germline V gene lookup returns CDR1 LNHDA and CDR2 SQIVND (reference sequence). CDR3 sequence reads: CASSVHEAESGYTF. The CDR3 bases are TGTGCCAGTAGTGTCCATGAGGCGGAGAGTGGCTACACCTTC.

This clone rates as medium-sized. CDR3 region: CASRSLGETGGYNQPQHF. The CDR3 nucleotides are TGTGCCAGCAGGTCCCTGGGGGAGACAGGGGGTTACAATCAGCCCCAGCATTTT. The chain uses TRBV28 and TRBJ1-5; TRBD1 matches 9 bases. Germline V gives CDR1 MDHEN, CDR2 SYDVKM. The ends lost 6 bases at V and 3 bases at J; junction bases unmatched: 15. The CDR3 sequence is 18 residues long.

The chain is built from TRBV18 and TRBJ1-1, with D perhaps matching TRBD1 (6 bases). The CDR3 is 13 amino acids. CDR1 is KGHSH and CDR2 is LQKENI in the germline V gene. Trimming stripped 5 bases from V and 1 base from J, with 8 bases between. Here the CDR3 reads CASSRQENTEAFF. CDR3 DNA: TGTGCCAGCTCAAGACAGGAGAACACTGAAGCTTTCTTT.

The chain employs TRBV21-1 and TRBJ1-4. TRBV21-1 is recorded as a pseudogene. CDR3 length equals 15 residues. CDR3 region: CASSTGSGGVEKLFF. CDR3 coding DNA: TGTGCCAGCAGCACCGGGTCGGGGGGGGTCGAAAAACTGTTTTTT.

J is TRBJ2-3 and V is TRBV10-3; D is unclear. Germline V gene sequence: CDR1 ENHRY, CDR2 SYGVKD. CDR3 length: 14 amino acids. The V end was cut by 0 bases, the J end by 1 base, with 5 bases between. The CDR3 bases are TGTGCCATCAGTGAGTCGATAGGCACAGATACGCAGTATTTT. Amino acid sequence: CAISESIGTDTQYF.

This clone appeared a few times. This chain connects TRBV5-4 to TRBJ1-1; 7 nucleotides align to TRBD1. The CDR3 extends over 14 amino acids. V lost 6 bases, J lost 4 bases, and 9 bases stayed unmatched. The germline V gene has CDR1 SGHNT and CDR2 YYREEE (reference sequence). The CDR3 is CASTIRQGSTEAFF. CDR3 nucleotides: TGTGCCAGCACCATCCGACAGGGAAGCACTGAAGCTTTCTTT. The whole variable domain, filled in from reference TRBV5-4 and TRBJ1-1, reads ETGVTQSPTHLIKTRGQQVTLRCSSQSGHNTVSWYQQALGQGPQFIFQYYREEENGRGNFPPRFSGLQFPNYSSELNVNALELDDSALYLCASTIRQGSTEAFFGQGTRLTVV.